This TCR beta chain appears in the sequencing data of a study of blood T cell repertoires in COVID-19. Sequenced by immunoSEQ multiplex PCR; TCRdb stores in-frame clones only, minus some. The sample has roughly 200,000 clones; 86% are singletons. The CDR3 totals 14 residues. The germline gives CDR1 SGHTA, CDR2 FQGNSA. The V end was cut by 0 bases, the J end by 4 bases, with 9 bases between. This chain connects TRBV7-2 to TRBJ1-2; D gene unclear. Sequencing was carried out using PBMCs or T cells enriched from blood (not recorded which). The TCR sequence derives from a woman aged 25 to 39 who had recovered from COVID-19. CDR3 nucleotides: TGTGCCAGCAGCTTAGCCGGGGTAGGCTATGGCTACACCTTC. Its protein product is CASSLAGVGYGYTF.